The next 18 T cell receptor beta chains were all read from a single sample in a study of beta chain features in type 1 diabetes. Findings and limits, study-wide: Within each of all four CD4+ subsets, Type 1 diabetes patients had TCRB CDR3s that were moderately but significantly shorter.

Their antigens remain unidentified. The entirety of the isolated RNA underwent reverse transcription, so expressed TCRB transcripts were sequenced. Clones were sequenced by immunoSEQ multiplex PCR, and TCRdb holds only the in-frame ones, with some missing. The top ten clones hold about 0.018% of a sample with under 300,000 clones, around 13% of them seen once. Specimen: naive CD4+ T cells from blood. These receptors originate from a man under 40 with type 1 diabetes.

This clone has more than one count but fewer than ten. The chain joins TRBV7-9 to TRBJ2-7, with 9 bases matching TRBD1. Germline V CDR1 and CDR2: SEHNR, FQNEAQ (reference sequence). Trimming removed 6 bases from V and 4 bases from J; junction bases left unmatched: 10. The CDR3 is 15 residues long. The CDR3 spells CASSTSGTGSYEQYF. Here the CDR3 DNA reads TGTGCCAGCAGTACGTCCGGGACAGGGTCTTACGAGCAGTACTTC. The full variable domain, with the rest looked up from reference TRBV7-9 and TRBJ2-7, is DTGVSQNPRHKITKRGQNVTFRCDPISEHNRLYWYRQTLGQGPEFLTYFQNEAQLEKSRLLSDRFSAERPKGSFSTLEIQRTEQGDSAMYLCASSTSGTGSYEQYFGPGTRLTVT.

The rearrangement joins TRBV30 to TRBJ1-2; 7 bases match TRBD1. Looked up from germline, CDR1 is GTSNPN and CDR2 is SVGIG (reference sequence). The V segment lost 2 bases and the J segment 2 bases; nucleotides outside the gene matches: 5. The length of the CDR3 is 14 residues. CDR3 sequence (DNA): TGTGCCTGGAGTCCGACCAGGGGGAACTATGGCTACACCTTC. It yields the protein CAWSPTRGNYGYTF.

This clone was recorded a few times. The V and J genes are TRBV15 and TRBJ2-3; 7 nucleotides align to TRBD1. This CDR3 is built from 15 residues. CDR1 is LNHNV, CDR2 YYDKDF, per germline (reference sequence). V gave up 1 base and J gave up 4 bases; unmatched junction bases: 5. CDR3 protein: CATSRVRQGADTQYF. Written as DNA, the CDR3 is TGTGCCACCAGCAGAGTGAGGCAGGGGGCAGATACGCAGTATTTT.

The sample holds a few counts of this clone. The rearrangement uses TRBV29-1 and TRBJ1-1; a possible D gene is TRBD1 (6 bases). Per the germline V gene, CDR1 is SQVTM and CDR2 is ANQGSEA. V lost 8 bases and J lost 0, with 10 bases in between. CDR3 size: 12 residues. The DNA for the CDR3 is TGCAGCCCCAGGGACATGAACACTGAAGCTTTCTTT. Its protein is CSPRDMNTEAFF.

This chain joins TRBV2 and TRBJ1-2; tentatively, D is TRBD1 (6 bases). Germline V gene data show CDR1 as SNHLY and CDR2 as FYNNEI. The CDR3 is made up of 14 amino acids. V lost 2 bases, J lost 6 bases, and 13 bases lay in between. The DNA for the CDR3 is TGTGCCAGCAGTGAATACAGGGTAGAAAATGGCTACACCTTC. This sequence encodes CASSEYRVENGYTF.

The rearrangement links TRBV29-1 to TRBJ2-2, with 11 bases aligning to TRBD1. Germline loops: CDR1 SQVTM, CDR2 ANQGSEA. The junction had 7 bases not matched to a gene; V was cut back by 7 bases and J by 6 bases. The CDR3 has 14 residues. The chain's CDR3 is CSAVRDRGAGELFF. CDR3 DNA: TGCAGCGCGGTTCGGGACAGGGGGGCCGGGGAGCTGTTTTTT.

There are a few counts of this clone. CDR3 region: CASSTGTYTQYF. The CDR3 DNA is TGTGCCAGCAGTACCGGGACATATACGCAGTATTTT. V is TRBV9 and J is TRBJ2-3, with D maybe TRBD1 (6 bases). The CDR3 length is 12 residues. Germline V gene sequence: CDR1 SGDLS, CDR2 YYNGEE. V lost 5 bases to trimming and J lost 7 bases, with 11 bases between them.

This chain connects TRBV5-6 to TRBJ1-1; 9 nucleotides align to TRBD1. CDR1 is SGHDT, CDR2 YYEEEE, per germline. CDR3 length: 15 amino acids. Losses at the gene ends were 7 bases for V and 0 bases for J; bases not matched to a gene: 7. CDR3 sequence: CASWVNRGLNTEAFF. For the CDR3, the DNA is TGTGCCAGCTGGGTGAACAGGGGGCTGAACACTGAAGCTTTCTTT.

The chain employs TRBV2 and TRBJ2-5; D is unclear. Germline assignment: CDR1 SNHLY and CDR2 FYNNEI. V gave up 2 bases and J gave up 0 bases, with 7 bases separating them. This CDR3 spans 14 amino acids. The CDR3, as DNA: TGTGCCAGCAGTGAATTATCCTACCAAGAGACCCAGTACTTC. Translating it yields CASSELSYQETQYF.

To note about this clone: The sample carries other DNA sequences with the same CDR3. The chain couples TRBV27 to TRBJ2-7, with TRBD2 identical over 14 bases. Germline V CDR1 and CDR2: MNHEY, SMNVEV (reference sequence). The CDR3 contains 15 residues. V lost 6 bases, J lost 3 bases, and 4 bases stayed unmatched. The CDR3 region is CASSLGTSGSYEQYF. DNA of the CDR3: TGTGCCAGCAGCCTAGGGACTAGCGGGAGCTACGAGCAGTACTTC.

This clone occurred a few times. The rearrangement links TRBV21-1 to TRBJ2-4; the table assigns TRBD2, which was not confirmed against the DNA. TRBV21-1 is listed as a pseudogene. The CDR3 has 16 residues. DNA for the CDR3: TGTGCCAGCAGCAGACTAGCGGGCCTAGCCAAAAACATTCAGTACTTC. Its translation is CASSRLAGLAKNIQYF.

A note on this clone: The sample contains more than one DNA sequence encoding this CDR3. The chain recombines TRBV29-1 with TRBJ2-2, with D perhaps TRBD2 (5 bases). Germline V gene sequence: CDR1 SQVTM, CDR2 ANQGSEA. Trimming shortened V by 7 bases and J by 2 bases, and 14 bases separated the two germline ends. This CDR3 is 14 amino acids long. The CDR3 spells CSALRGANTGELFF. The CDR3 DNA reads TGCAGCGCCCTTCGGGGAGCCAACACCGGGGAGCTGTTTTTT.

The chain uses TRBV27 and TRBJ2-7; D perhaps matches TRBD1 (6 bases). V was cut by 7 bases and J by 3 bases, with 16 bases left in between. The CDR3 extends over 14 amino acids. CDR1 is MNHEY, CDR2 SMNVEV, per germline (reference sequence). The CDR3 loop is CASTPTGKGYEQYF. The DNA for the CDR3 is TGTGCCAGCACCCCGACAGGAAAGGGCTACGAGCAGTACTTC.

This clone was seen a few times. In the same sample, other DNA sequences code for this CDR3. This chain uses TRBV5-1 with TRBJ2-3, with D possibly being TRBD1 (6 bases). The V end was cut by 3 bases, the J end by 0 bases, with 11 bases between. The CDR3 length is 15 residues. Germline V CDR1 and CDR2: SGHRS, YFSETQ. CDR3 sequence reads: CASSSGQGSTDTQYF. The DNA of the CDR3 is TGCGCCAGCAGCTCAGGCCAGGGGAGCACAGATACGCAGTATTTT.

The chain joins TRBV25-1 to TRBJ2-3; 7 bases align to TRBD1. From germline, CDR1 is MGHDK and CDR2 SYGVNS. The CDR3 totals 15 residues. V trimming: 5 bases; J trimming: 4 bases; junction bases outside the gene matches: 9. Here the CDR3 DNA reads TGTGCCAGCAGTCTGACAGGGTTCGGTGCAGATACGCAGTATTTT. It yields the protein CASSLTGFGADTQYF.

The table lists this clone with a few counts. The chain couples TRBV5-1 to TRBJ2-1; tentatively, D is TRBD2 (6 bases). V lost 7 bases and J 3 bases, leaving 11 bases between the germline ends. The CDR3 has 13 amino acids. CDR1 SGHRS and CDR2 YFSETQ come from the germline V gene. CDR3 protein: CASESGDYNEQFF. The CDR3 region has the DNA TGCGCCAGCGAGTCGGGGGACTACAATGAGCAGTTCTTC.

V gene TRBV7-9 combines with J gene TRBJ1-1; tentative D call: TRBD1 (5 bases). This CDR3 is built from 13 residues. Germline V lookup: CDR1 SEHNR, CDR2 FQNEAQ (reference sequence). V was trimmed by 4 bases and J by 3 bases, leaving 9 bases between them. The CDR3 sequence is CASSWGEDTEAFF. The CDR3, as DNA: TGTGCCAGCAGCTGGGGCGAGGACACTGAAGCTTTCTTT. Looking up the rest from reference TRBV7-9 and TRBJ1-1 gives the full variable domain: DTGVSQNPRHKITKRGQNVTFRCDPISEHNRLYWYRQTLGQGPEFLTYFQNEAQLEKSRLLSDRFSAERPKGSFSTLEIQRTEQGDSAMYLCASSWGEDTEAFFGQGTRLTVV.

This clone was seen a few times. J is TRBJ1-1 and V is TRBV4-1, with D perhaps matching TRBD1 (6 bases). The CDR3 extends over 15 amino acids. Germline V gene sequence: CDR1 MGHRA, CDR2 YSYEKL. Trimming removed 1 base at V and 0 bases at J, with 9 bases between. The CDR3 nucleotides read TGCGCCAGCAGCCAAGTCAGGGGACTGAACACTGAAGCTTTCTTT. This sequence encodes CASSQVRGLNTEAFF.